This T cell receptor beta chain was recovered during a study of blood T cells in healthy people across ages. Then a second PCR, running about 6 to 11 cycles, was carried out with a sample-barcoded 5' primer and a J-beta primer mix. TCRdb recomputed calls from the 5' RACE reads with MiXCR, one row per CDR3 protein. The data hold 800,000 to 950,000 distinct CDR3 sequences, with 25% to 30% observed a single time. This clonotype was picked up a small number of times. The CDR3 does not close with the conserved phenylalanine or tryptophan, likely indicating a read error. CDR1 and CDR2 from the germline V gene are SQVTM and ANQGSEA. This CDR3 has 14 residues. V shed 7 bases and J shed 1 base, with 16 bases lying between them. The same data also went into a second study, on T cells of mothers and their children.

The chain has TRBV29-1 and TRBJ2-5; D remains ambiguous. The sequence was obtained from a woman aged 40 to 49 in good health. Material: blood. Here the CDR3 DNA reads TGCAGCGGTGTGGTCGACGCCCTCCAAGAGACCCAGTACGTC. As protein: CSGVVDALQETQYV.